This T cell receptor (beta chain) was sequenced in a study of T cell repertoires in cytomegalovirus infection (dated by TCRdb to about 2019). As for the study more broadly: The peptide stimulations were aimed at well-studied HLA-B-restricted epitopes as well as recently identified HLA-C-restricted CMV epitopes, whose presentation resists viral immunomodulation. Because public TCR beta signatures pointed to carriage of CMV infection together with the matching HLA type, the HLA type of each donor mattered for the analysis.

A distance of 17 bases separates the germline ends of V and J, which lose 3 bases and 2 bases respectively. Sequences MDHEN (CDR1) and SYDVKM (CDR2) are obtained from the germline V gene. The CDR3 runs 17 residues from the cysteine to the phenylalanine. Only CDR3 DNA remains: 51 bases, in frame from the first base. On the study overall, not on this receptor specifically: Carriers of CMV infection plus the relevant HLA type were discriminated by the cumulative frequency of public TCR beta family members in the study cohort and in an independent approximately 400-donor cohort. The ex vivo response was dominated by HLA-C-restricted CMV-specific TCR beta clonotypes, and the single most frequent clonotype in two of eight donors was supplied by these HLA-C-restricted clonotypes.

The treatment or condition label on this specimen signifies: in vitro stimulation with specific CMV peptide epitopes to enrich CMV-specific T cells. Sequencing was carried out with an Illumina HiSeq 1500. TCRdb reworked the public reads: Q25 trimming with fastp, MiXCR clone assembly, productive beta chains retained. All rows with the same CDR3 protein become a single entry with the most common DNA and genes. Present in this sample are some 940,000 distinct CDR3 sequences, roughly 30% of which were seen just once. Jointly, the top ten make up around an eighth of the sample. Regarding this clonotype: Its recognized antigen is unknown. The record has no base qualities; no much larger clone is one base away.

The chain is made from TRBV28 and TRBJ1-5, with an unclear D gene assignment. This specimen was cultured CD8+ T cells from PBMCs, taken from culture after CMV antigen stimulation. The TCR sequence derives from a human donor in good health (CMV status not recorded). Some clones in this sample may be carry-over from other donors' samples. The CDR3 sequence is CASSFEITATGNQPQHF. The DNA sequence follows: TGTGCCAGCAGTTTTGAGATCACGGCAACGGGCAATCAGCCCCAGCATTTT. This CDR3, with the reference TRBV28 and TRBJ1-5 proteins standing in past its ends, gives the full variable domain DVKVTQSSRYLVKRTGEKVFLECVQDMDHENMFWYRQDPGLGLRLIYFSYDVKMKEKGDIPEGYSVSREKKERFSLILESASTNQTSMYLCASSFEITATGNQPQHFGDGTRLSIL.